This T cell receptor (beta chain) was obtained from a study of CD4 T cells in relation to SARS-CoV-2 and coronaviruses (dated by TCRdb to 2020 to 2023). A note on the overall study: In the ViraFEST assay, PBMCs were cultured with antigen for approximately 9 days, after which TCR beta CDR3s were sequenced to identify clonal expansions specific to the antigen. An HIV-1 Nef peptide pool or a culture without peptide was used as the negative reference condition. HLA restriction was mapped for shared crossreactive spike epitopes using patient-derived lymphoblastoid cell lines. At the level of individual TCR clonotypes, the study evaluated whether memory CD4+ T cells crossreact between the spike proteins of SARS-CoV-2 and those of common cold coronaviruses. The Adaptive Biotechnologies TCR-sequencing kit was used for samples from a few pre-COVID donors and for the naive versus memory experiments, whereas the other data were Illumina-based. A different, Illumina-based TCR-beta assay was used to sequence expansion assays from other donors in the study. Overall study results and their limits: Because no donor provided both pre-pandemic and post-infection samples, tracing the source of pre-existing responses was limited. Compared with monoreactive clones, crossreactive clones had significantly weaker SARS-CoV-2-driven expansion, a result consistent with antigenic imprinting. Memory CD4+ clonotypes crossrecognizing SARS-CoV-2 and at least one common cold coronavirus spike were found in 60% to 75% of donors. Since the crossreactivity analysis centred on spike protein, crossreactivity against other viral proteins was not assessed. The study was constrained by small numbers of patients and of tested TCRs.

The germline V gene (reference sequence) specifies SEHNR as CDR1 and FQNEAQ as CDR2. Including cysteine and phenylalanine, the CDR3 has 14 amino acids. CDR3 DNA only is kept here, 42 bases in frame from base 1. Relative to germline, V is missing 6 bases and J is missing 4 bases, with 4 bases of the junction outside any gene match. Of note for this clone: The target of this receptor is not known. No much larger clonotype is one base removed from it; base qualities were not supplied.

Library generation was performed with the immunoSEQ multiplex PCR assay. The study's own analysis went as follows. During preprocessing, nonproductive sequences were discarded, as were any CDR3s that did not begin with C, did not end with F or W, or were shorter than 7 amino acids. Antigen-specific clonotypes were called with the MANAFEST web app, based on expansion relative to reference and other culture wells. A clone was considered positive if the clone showed significant expansion compared with the reference culture in 2 of 3 replicate wells at an FDR below 0.05. For a clone to be considered positive, significant expansion relative to all other tandem wells and an odds ratio above 5 were also required. After three terminal residues were trimmed from each end, CDR3 homology was quantified as pairwise Levenshtein distance using the stringdist R package. Sourced from immuneACCESS, this table was stored by TCRdb with only in-frame sequences that have V and J called. A share of the clones is absent; for the studies checked, an unresolved V gene accounts for under half, and the remainder has no known explanation. V and J calls and clone size are those listed in that table; D and trimming were worked out from the DNA. Within this sample are around 18,000 clones, with 77% of them counted one time only. The ten biggest clones cover 27% of the sample.

CD4+ T cells from unexposed donors were collected before the COVID-19 pandemic (2011-2018). After 10 days of culture, CD4+ T cells were isolated with the EasySep CD4+ T cell isolation kit. As far as cell numbers permitted, CD4+ T cells from unexposed donors were tested for reactivity against SARS-CoV-2 S and N as well as four spike pools from common cold coronaviruses. Each well held millions of PBMCs cultured in IMDM containing roughly 5.2% human AB serum and around 10 IU/ml IL-2. Half of the culture medium was replaced with fresh IL-2-containing medium on days 3 and 7. In general, triplicate replicate wells were used for every peptide culture condition. The leukapheresis product used for the unexposed donors was purchased from a commercial source. Ficoll-Paque PLUS gradient centrifugation was used to isolate PBMCs from either whole blood or leukapheresis product. PBMCs were either used fresh in the expansion assay or cryopreserved at -140 degrees C. The QIAamp Micro DNA Kit was used to extract genomic DNA from the CD4+ T cells.

The specimen was CD4+ T cells from PBMCs, cultured in vitro. The receptor was derived from a human donor in good health. Recombination connected TRBV7-9 to TRBJ2-5, and 11 junctional nucleotides match TRBD2. The sequence in DNA is TGTGCCAGCAGGGTTAGCGGGAGGGGAGAGACCCAGTACTTC. It is translated as CASRVSGRGETQYF. Supplemented by the reference TRBV7-9 and TRBJ2-5 proteins around the CDR3, the complete variable domain is DTGVSQNPRHKITKRGQNVTFRCDPISEHNRLYWYRQTLGQGPEFLTYFQNEAQLEKSRLLSDRFSAERPKGSFSTLEIQRTEQGDSAMYLCASRVSGRGETQYFGPGTRLLVL.